This T cell receptor beta chain is from a study of PD-1 blockade in classical Hodgkin lymphoma. Only in-frame clones appear in the TCRdb table, and some are missing; sequencing was by immunoSEQ multiplex PCR. The table has roughly 11,000 clones, around 83% seen once; the top ten hold less than 40%. There was relapse after autologous stem cell transplantation in every patient, and there was variation in brentuximab vedotin exposure. Progressive disease, partial response or complete response was each patient's best response. The sequence derives from a human donor with classical Hodgkin lymphoma. The sequencing used peripheral blood mononuclear cells (PBMCs), collected at baseline.

The CDR3 sequence: CASSTWGSRETQYF. In DNA, the CDR3 is TGTGCCAGCAGCACTTGGGGAAGTAGGGAGACCCAGTACTTC. The V call is TRBV5-8, the J call TRBJ2-5, with D hard to call. The CDR3 runs to 14 residues. The germline V gene has CDR1 SGHTS and CDR2 YDEGEE. Trimming cost V 4 bases and J 5 bases, with 15 bases left between them. The complete variable domain, with remaining parts taken from reference TRBV5-8 and TRBJ2-5, reads EAGVTQSPTHLIKTRGQQATLRCSPISGHTSVYWYQQALGLGLQFLLWYDEGEERNRGNFPPRFSGRQFPNYSSELNVNALELEDSALYLCASSTWGSRETQYFGPGTRLLVL.